This paragraph covers one TCR beta chain sequence. The target antigen is unknown. This sample is drawn from a study of Tregs in tolerant kidney transplant recipients. CDR3 length: 19 amino acids. The germline gives CDR1 SGHNT, CDR2 YYREEE (reference sequence). The V gene end was trimmed by 1 base and the J gene end by 1 base; junction bases not matched to a gene: 6. Clones were sequenced by immunoSEQ multiplex PCR, and TCRdb holds only the in-frame ones, with some missing. The table includes some 62,000 clones, 98% detected once. Study outcomes and limitations: Few patients were studied, so findings need validation in larger groups.

Unstimulated regulatory T cells (CD4+CD25+CD127-), CD4+CD25- non-regulatory cells, CD4 and CD8 cells were FACS-sorted from thawed PBMCs. The sequence came from a human donor who received a combined kidney and bone marrow transplant. Sample: Tregs from blood, taken before the transplant. The chain joins TRBV5-4 to TRBJ2-3; 16 bases align to TRBD2. Here the CDR3 reads CASSLPGTSGGAGTDTQYF. CDR3 nucleotide sequence: TGTGCCAGCAGCTTGCCTGGGACTAGCGGGGGGGCGGGCACAGATACGCAGTATTTT.